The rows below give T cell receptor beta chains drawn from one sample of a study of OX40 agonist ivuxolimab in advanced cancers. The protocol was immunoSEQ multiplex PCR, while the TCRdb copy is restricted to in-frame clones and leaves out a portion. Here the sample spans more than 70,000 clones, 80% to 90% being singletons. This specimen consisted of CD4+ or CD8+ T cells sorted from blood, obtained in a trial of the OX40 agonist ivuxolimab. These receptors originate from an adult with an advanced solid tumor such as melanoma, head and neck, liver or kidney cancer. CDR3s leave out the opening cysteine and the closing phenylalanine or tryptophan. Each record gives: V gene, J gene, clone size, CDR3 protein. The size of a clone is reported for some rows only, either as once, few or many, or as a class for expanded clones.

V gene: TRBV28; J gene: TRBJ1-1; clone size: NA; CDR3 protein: ASGKTGGDTEAF
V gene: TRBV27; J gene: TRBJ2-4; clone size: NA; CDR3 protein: ASSKEGPRWNIQY
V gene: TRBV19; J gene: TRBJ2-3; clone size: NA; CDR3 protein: ASTPLAGTDTQY
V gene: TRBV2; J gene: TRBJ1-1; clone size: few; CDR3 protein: ASRQEEAEAF
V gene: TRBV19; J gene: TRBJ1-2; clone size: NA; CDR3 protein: ASSRRDSPSGANYGYT
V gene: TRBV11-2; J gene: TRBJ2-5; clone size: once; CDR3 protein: ASSLDPRTSQETQY
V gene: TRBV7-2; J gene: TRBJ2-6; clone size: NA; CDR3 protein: ASSWRDRANVLT
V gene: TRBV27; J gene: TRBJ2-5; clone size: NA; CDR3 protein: ASSAGTTQETQY
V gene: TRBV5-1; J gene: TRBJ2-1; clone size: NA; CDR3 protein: ASSFGGRLAGRYNEQF
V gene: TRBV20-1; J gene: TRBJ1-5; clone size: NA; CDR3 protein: SASLGQPQH
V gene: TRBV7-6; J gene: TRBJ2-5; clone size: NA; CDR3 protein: ASSHPGGVGGETQY
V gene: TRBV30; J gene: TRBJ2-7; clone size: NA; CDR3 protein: AWTWEGEQY
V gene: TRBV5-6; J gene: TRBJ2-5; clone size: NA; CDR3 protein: ASSPGTAGETQY
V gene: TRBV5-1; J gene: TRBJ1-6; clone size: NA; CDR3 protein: ASSLGLSDIDNSPLH
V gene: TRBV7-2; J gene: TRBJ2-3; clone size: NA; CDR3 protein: ASSLVKRGPYRDTQY
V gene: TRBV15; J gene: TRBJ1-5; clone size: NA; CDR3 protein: ATSGFNQPQH
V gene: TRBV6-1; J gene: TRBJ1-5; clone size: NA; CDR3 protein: ASSAAVAGGTGQPQH
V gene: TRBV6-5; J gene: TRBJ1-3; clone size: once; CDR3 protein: ASRLTGGVGNTIY
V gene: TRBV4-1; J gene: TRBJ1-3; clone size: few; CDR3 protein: ASSPQVGTSGNTIY
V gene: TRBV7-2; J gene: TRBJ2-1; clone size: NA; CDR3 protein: ASTPAREQF
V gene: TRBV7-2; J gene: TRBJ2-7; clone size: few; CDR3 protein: ASSFTGGAYYEQY
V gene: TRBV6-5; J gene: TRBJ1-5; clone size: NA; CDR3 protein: ASRPRLLVEQPQH
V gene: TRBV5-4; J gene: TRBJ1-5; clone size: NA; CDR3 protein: ASSLADGGLSNQPQH
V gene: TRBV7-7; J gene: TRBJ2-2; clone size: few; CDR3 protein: ASSLVITGELF
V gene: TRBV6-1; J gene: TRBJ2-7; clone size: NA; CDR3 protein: ASRWTGKYEQY
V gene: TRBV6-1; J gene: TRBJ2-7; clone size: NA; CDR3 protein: ASSAGQGTYEQY
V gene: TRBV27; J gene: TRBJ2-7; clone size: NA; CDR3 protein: ASSWTAGPYEQY
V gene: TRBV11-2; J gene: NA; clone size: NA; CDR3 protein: ASSPAGESYEQY